A single sample is the source of the 7 T cell receptor beta chains below, sequenced in a study of long-term antiretroviral therapy in people with HIV. Sequencing used immunoSEQ v3.0 at survey level. TCRdb's copy holds only in-frame clones and misses some; the assay was immunoSEQ multiplex PCR. Of more than 20,000 clones in the sample, roughly 86% were seen once. The starting material was unsorted PBMCs, obtained 1.9 years after starting antiretroviral therapy. These receptors came from a woman in her twenties or thirties with HIV.

V and J are TRBV19 and TRBJ2-2; D unresolved. Trimming pared 4 bases from V and 2 bases from J, leaving 11 bases between. The CDR3 consists of 15 residues. CDR1 is LNHDA, CDR2 SQIVND, per germline (reference sequence). CDR3 bases: TGTGCCAGTAGTAACGGTATGGGAAACACCGGGGAGCTGTTTTTT. Residues: CASSNGMGNTGELFF.

For this clone: Other DNA sequences in this sample translate to the same CDR3. This chain joins TRBV7-2 and TRBJ2-5; D is unclear. Germline lookup yields CDR1 SGHTA and CDR2 FQGNSA. Trimming took off 2 bases at V and 4 bases at J, with 2 bases between the two ends. The CDR3 loop spans 11 amino acids. In nucleotides, the CDR3 is TGTGCCAGCAGCTTATCAGAGACCCAGTACTTC. Amino acid sequence: CASSLSETQYF.

The chain is built from TRBV30 and TRBJ1-6; D not certain. The CDR3 spans 13 residues. Deletions cut 5 bases from V and 7 bases from J, with 12 bases between. Germline assignment: CDR1 GTSNPN and CDR2 SVGIG (reference sequence). CDR3: CAWLRIPNSPLHF. The CDR3 DNA is TGTGCCTGGCTCAGAATCCCCAATTCACCCCTCCACTTT.

V usage is TRBV6-4 and J usage is TRBJ1-1, with D unclear. The CDR3 consists of 13 residues. Germline CDR1 and CDR2: MRHNA and SNTAGT. V lost 4 bases and J 0 bases, leaving 6 bases between the germline ends. The CDR3 here is CASSAYMNTEAFF. The CDR3 coding sequence is TGTGCCAGCAGTGCCTATATGAACACTGAAGCTTTCTTT.

This clone was recorded once. CDR3 protein: CASSLQAGTRNYGYTF. The CDR3 nucleotides are TGTGCCAGCAGCTTACAAGCCGGGACACGCAACTATGGCTACACCTTC. V gene TRBV11-1 combines with J gene TRBJ1-2, with D possibly matching TRBD1 (6 bases). Looked up from germline, CDR1 is SGHAT and CDR2 is FQDESV (reference sequence). Deletions cut 2 bases from V and 2 bases from J, with 15 bases between. There are 16 residues in the CDR3.

V usage is TRBV6-6 and J usage is TRBJ1-5, with 9 bases aligning to TRBD1. Trimming removed 5 bases from V and 4 bases from J; junction bases left unmatched: 9. This CDR3 is built from 16 residues. Germline-derived CDR1 and CDR2 are MNHNY and SVGAGI (reference sequence). CDR3 bases: TGTGCCAGCAGTCCCGAAAGAGACAGGGGGAATCAGCCCCAGCATTTT. This gives the protein CASSPERDRGNQPQHF.

The chain uses TRBV2 and TRBJ2-5; 9 bases align to TRBD1. This CDR3 is built from 15 residues. Trimming at V came to 5 bases and at J to 5 bases, leaving 9 bases not matched to a gene. Germline lookup yields CDR1 SNHLY and CDR2 FYNNEI. The chain's CDR3 is CASSLQGAGSETQYF. DNA of the CDR3: TGTGCCAGCAGTTTACAGGGGGCTGGGAGTGAGACCCAGTACTTC. Full variable domain (missing parts from reference TRBV2 and TRBJ2-5): EPEVTQTPSHQVTQMGQEVILRCVPISNHLYFYWYRQILGQKVEFLVSFYNNEISEKSEIFDDQFSVERPDGSNFTLKIRSTKLEDSAMYFCASSLQGAGSETQYFGPGTRLLVL.